Shown below are 27 T cell receptor beta chains from a single sample sequenced in a study of regulatory T cells in long-lasting Graves disease. HTBI primers from iRepertoire and Arm-PCR of CDR3 regions yielded the TCR beta libraries. TCRdb re-called the multiplex PCR reads with MiXCR, one entry per CDR3 protein. The sample has over 350,000 distinct CDR3 sequences; about 15% are singletons. Time point reported: newly diagnosed GD, antithyroid drugs for less than 3 months. Isolated PBMC RNA provided the starting material for the TCR library. These records were also assigned to another study, of T cells in Graves' hyperthyroidism and ophthalmopathy.

The sample was peripheral blood mononuclear cells (PBMCs), taken at new diagnosis, from a patient treated with antithyroid drugs. The receptors were gathered from a woman aged 40 to 49 with Graves disease.

With respect to this clonotype: This may stem from a read error, because a much larger clone lies one nucleotide away. The rearrangement joins TRBV28 to TRBJ2-7; 11 bases map to TRBD2. The CDR3 loop spans 14 amino acids. Germline V gives CDR1 MDHEN, CDR2 SYDVKM. CDR3 loop: CASGLASGRYEQYF. CDR3 nucleotide sequence: TGTGCCAGCGGTTTGGCTAGCGGGAGGTACGAGCAGTACTTC.

V gene TRBV4-3 combines with J gene TRBJ1-2, with D possibly being TRBD1 (5 bases). The germline CDR1 and CDR2 sequences are LGHNA and YSLEER. The CDR3 has 15 residues. Trimming took off 0 bases at V and 4 bases at J, with 12 bases between the two ends. CDR3 nucleotides: TGCGCCAGCAGCCAAGATCTTACAGGATCCTATGGCTACACCTTC. Translation: CASSQDLTGSYGYTF.

The V and J genes are TRBV20-1 and TRBJ2-3, with TRBD2 identical over 7 bases. CDR1 is DFQATT and CDR2 is SNEGSKA in the germline V gene (reference sequence). Unmatched junction bases numbered 5, after V lost 1 base and J lost 4 bases. This CDR3 is built from 14 residues. The CDR3 sequence: CSARASGYADTQYF. The CDR3 region has the DNA TGCAGTGCTAGAGCTAGCGGCTATGCAGATACGCAGTATTTT.

The chain links TRBV7-6 to TRBJ2-1; D call uncertain. V gave up 5 bases and J gave up 4 bases, with 15 bases separating them. The CDR3 has 15 amino acids. The germline V gene encodes CDR1 SGHVS and CDR2 FNYEAQ. CDR3 DNA sequence: TGTGCCAGCAGCCCCATTTTGGCTATTTACAATGAGCAGTTCTTC. It specifies CASSPILAIYNEQFF.

There are many counts of this clonotype. The chain couples TRBV2 to TRBJ1-4; TRBD1 agrees at 10 bases. This CDR3 region has 14 residues. Losses at the gene ends were 4 bases for V and 7 bases for J; bases not matched to a gene: 3. Per germline, CDR1 SNHLY and CDR2 FYNNEI. CDR3 nucleotides: TGTGCCAGCAGTGCAGGGACAGGGGTTGAAAAACTGTTTTTT. Translated, it gives CASSAGTGVEKLFF.

The chain recombines TRBV6-1 with TRBJ1-5; D ambiguous. Germline lookup yields CDR1 MNHNS and CDR2 SASEGT. The CDR3 length is 13 residues. V gave up 7 bases and J gave up 0 bases, with 7 bases separating them. DNA for the CDR3: TGTGCCAGCACCGCACATAGCAATCAGCCCCAGCATTTT. It yields the protein CASTAHSNQPQHF.

This clonotype was observed at least ten times. The gene calls are TRBV13 and TRBJ2-7, with 9 bases fitting TRBD1. The length of the CDR3 is 15 residues. V lost 5 bases, J lost 5 bases, and 10 bases stayed unmatched. Looked up from germline, CDR1 is PRHDT and CDR2 is FYEKMQ (reference sequence). The chain's CDR3 is CASSGTGQGLDEQYF. CDR3 DNA sequence: TGTGCCAGCAGCGGAACCGGACAGGGGCTGGACGAGCAGTACTTC.

This clonotype was observed at least ten times. The chain is built from TRBV5-1 and TRBJ2-1; TRBD1 is a possible D gene (6 bases). Germline V gives CDR1 SGHRS, CDR2 YFSETQ. This CDR3 region has 15 residues. Trimming removed 0 bases at V and 5 bases at J, with 12 bases between. CDR3 region: CASSLVAEGDNEQFF. As DNA, the CDR3 is TGCGCCAGCAGCTTGGTAGCCGAGGGGGACAATGAGCAGTTCTTC.

This clonotype has a handful of counts. This chain connects TRBV6-1 to TRBJ1-5, with 7 bases matching TRBD1. The CDR3 is 17 amino acids. Germline loops: CDR1 MNHNS, CDR2 SASEGT. V gave up 5 bases and J gave up 0 bases; unmatched junction bases: 10. Here the CDR3 reads CASSPLTGTYSNQPQHF. The CDR3 bases are TGTGCCAGCAGTCCCCTGACAGGGACTTATAGCAATCAGCCCCAGCATTTT.

There are many counts of this clonotype. This chain connects TRBV6-1 to TRBJ2-7, with 8 bases that match TRBD1. The junction had 9 bases not matched to a gene; V was cut back by 5 bases and J by 0 bases. Per the germline V gene, CDR1 is MNHNS and CDR2 is SASEGT. This CDR3 comprises 16 residues. The CDR3: CASSRNRDRSSYEQYF. CDR3 bases: TGTGCCAGCAGTAGAAACCGGGACAGGAGCTCCTACGAGCAGTACTTC.

This clonotype was picked up many times. V usage is TRBV12-3 or TRBV12-4 and J usage is TRBJ2-3; 12 positions agree with TRBD2. The length of the CDR3 is 15 residues. Trimming removed 4 bases from V and 4 bases from J; junction bases left unmatched: 3. The CDR3 reads CASSSRLAGADTQYF. CDR3 DNA sequence: TGTGCCAGCAGTTCCAGACTAGCGGGAGCAGATACGCAGTATTTT.

J is TRBJ1-5 and V is TRBV20-1; TRBD1 agrees at 7 bases. The V gene's germline CDR1 is DFQATT and CDR2 SNEGSKA (reference sequence). J lost 5 bases, V lost 4 bases, and 2 bases had no gene match. The CDR3 runs 12 residues. The DNA for the CDR3 is TGCAGTGCTATAACAGGGGATCAGCCCCAGCATTTT. It specifies CSAITGDQPQHF.

Points on this clonotype: This may be a read error, as it is one base from a much larger clone. The chain couples TRBV19 to TRBJ2-7; D not resolved. Germline V gene lookup returns CDR1 LNHDA and CDR2 SQIVND (reference sequence). The CDR3 covers 12 residues. The CDR3 reads CASSIGASEQHF. The CDR3 DNA reads TGTGCCAGTAGTATAGGTGCGTCCGAGCAGCACTTC.

The CDR3 loop reads CASSYSVRPHRVKTQYF. CDR3 DNA: TGTGCCAGCAGTTACTCGGTCAGGCCCCACCGCGTAAAGACCCAGTACTTC. The chain couples TRBV6-5 to TRBJ2-5; the D is unclear. The CDR3 has 17 amino acids. Germline CDR1 MNHEY, CDR2 SVGAGI. Between the trimmed V and J ends, which lost 0 bases and 6 bases, there was a span of 20 bases.

This clonotype was detected a few times. This rearrangement joins TRBV19 to TRBJ1-2; unclear D gene. Trimming took off 4 bases at V and 5 bases at J, with 14 bases between the two ends. Germline assignment: CDR1 LNHDA and CDR2 SQIVND (reference sequence). CDR3 length: 14 amino acids. The CDR3: CASSTPEPAYGYTF. CDR3 coding DNA: TGTGCCAGTAGTACCCCAGAGCCGGCATATGGCTACACCTTC.

The table lists this clonotype with many counts. The chain recombines TRBV11-3 with TRBJ2-3; D is uncertain. The germline V and J ends were trimmed by 5 bases and 0 bases, with 9 bases remaining between them. CDR1 SGHNT and CDR2 YENEEA come from the germline V gene. This CDR3 is 14 amino acids long. The CDR3 sequence: CASSIVTSTDTQYF. The DNA for the CDR3 is TGTGCCAGCAGCATCGTGACTAGCACAGATACGCAGTATTTT. The entire variable domain, with the rest obtained from reference TRBV11-3 and TRBJ2-3, is as follows: EAGVVQSPRYKIIEKKQPVAFWCNPISGHNTLYWYLQNLGQGPELLIRYENEEAVDDSQLPKDRFSAERLKGVDSTLKIQPAELGDSAVYLCASSIVTSTDTQYFGPGTRLTVL.

In its sample, this clonotype was seen a few times. This rearrangement joins TRBV20-1 to TRBJ1-1, with 12 positions matching TRBD1. The trim removed 2 bases at V and 10 bases at J, leaving 5 bases unmatched. The germline V gene has CDR1 DFQATT and CDR2 SNEGSKA (reference sequence). There are 13 residues in the CDR3. For the CDR3, the DNA is TGCAGTGCTAGAAGGGACAGGGGGCGCGGAGCTTTCTTT. Its protein product is CSARRDRGRGAFF.

Ten or more counts support this clonotype. This chain uses TRBV27 with TRBJ1-6, with unresolved D. CDR3 length equals 16 residues. V lost 2 bases to trimming and J lost 2 bases, with 10 bases between them. Germline CDR1 reads MNHEY; CDR2 reads SMNVEV (reference sequence). The CDR3 loop reads CASSLVAPPYNSPLHF. Here the CDR3 DNA reads TGTGCCAGCAGTTTAGTAGCACCGCCCTATAATTCACCCCTCCACTTT.

The chain couples TRBV7-9 to TRBJ2-7, with D possibly TRBD1 on 5 matching bases. Per the germline V gene, CDR1 is SEHNR and CDR2 is FQNEAQ (reference sequence). V lost 3 bases and J 6 bases, leaving 12 bases between the germline ends. CDR3 size: 13 residues. The CDR3 region has the DNA TGTGCCAGCAGCTTGCAGGGCGATCGCGAGCAGTACTTC. Amino acids: CASSLQGDREQYF.

The sample holds a few counts of this clonotype. Being one base from a much bigger clone, this may be a read error. V is TRBV11-3 and J is TRBJ2-7, with D tentatively TRBD2 (7 bases). The ends were cut back, 3 bases at V and 3 bases at J, with 24 bases in the middle. Germline CDR1 SGHNT, CDR2 YENEEA. The CDR3 extends over 18 amino acids. Here the CDR3 reads CASSFGGLQQGTSYEQYF. As DNA, the CDR3 is TGTGCCAGCAGCTTTGGGGGACTACAGCAGGGGACCAGCTACGAGCAGTACTTC.

This clonotype was counted at least ten times. CDR3: CASSSGTVYNEQFF. As DNA, the CDR3 is TGTGCCAGCAGCTCCGGGACAGTTTACAATGAGCAGTTCTTC. The V call is TRBV11-3, the J call TRBJ2-1; 7 bases fit TRBD1. Germline loops: CDR1 SGHNT, CDR2 YENEEA. This CDR3 comprises 14 residues. Losses at the gene ends were 4 bases for V and 4 bases for J; bases not matched to a gene: 4.

This clonotype was found a few times. This chain uses TRBV4-3 with TRBJ2-7; possibly TRBD2 for D (5 bases). Germline V gene sequence: CDR1 LGHNA, CDR2 YSLEER. The CDR3 contains 16 residues. V gave up 0 bases and J gave up 2 bases, with 14 bases separating them. The CDR3 here is CASSQDARLTPYEQYF. CDR3 sequence (DNA): TGCGCCAGCAGCCAAGATGCGCGACTAACTCCCTACGAGCAGTACTTC.

The chain joins TRBV3-1 to TRBJ1-2; no reliable D call. V was shortened by 0 bases and J by 4 bases, with 12 bases between the two germline ends. Germline CDR1 is LGHDT and CDR2 is YNNKEL (reference sequence). The CDR3 sequence is 15 residues long. CDR3 loop: CASSQDGVKAYGYTF. The CDR3 nucleotides read TGTGCCAGCAGCCAAGATGGGGTCAAGGCCTATGGCTACACCTTC. Using reference TRBV3-1 and TRBJ1-2 for the parts outside the CDR3, the full variable domain is DTAVSQTPKYLVTQMGNDKSIKCEQNLGHDTMYWYKQDSKKFLKIMFSYNNKELIINETVPNRFSPKSPDKAHLNLHINSLELGDSAVYFCASSQDGVKAYGYTFGSGTRLTVV.

This clonotype occurred many times. This chain links TRBV28 with TRBJ2-7, with TRBD2 identical over 9 bases. V trimming: 4 bases; J trimming: 7 bases; junction bases outside the gene matches: 8. CDR1 MDHEN and CDR2 SYDVKM come from the germline V gene. CDR3 length: 14 residues. The CDR3 spells CASSYPSGTREQYF. CDR3 nucleotide sequence: TGTGCCAGCAGTTACCCTAGCGGGACCAGGGAGCAGTACTTC.

The V call is TRBV4-3, the J call TRBJ1-2; D is unresolved. The germline CDR1 and CDR2 sequences are LGHNA and YSLEER. The CDR3 sequence is 13 residues long. Between the trimmed V and J ends, which lost 0 bases and 5 bases, there was a span of 7 bases. The chain's CDR3 is CASSQDVGYGYTF. The CDR3, as DNA: TGCGCCAGCAGCCAAGATGTGGGGTATGGCTACACCTTC.

The rearrangement joins TRBV14 to TRBJ2-1; 8 positions agree with TRBD2. V lost 6 bases to trimming and J lost 4 bases; unmatched junction nucleotides: 8. The CDR3 loop spans 15 amino acids. Germline lookup yields CDR1 SGHDN and CDR2 FVKESK. The CDR3 spells CASSPLSGGYNEQFF. The CDR3 DNA reads TGTGCCAGCAGTCCTCTGTCGGGAGGGTACAATGAGCAGTTCTTC.

This clonotype was seen many times. This rearrangement joins TRBV12-3 or TRBV12-4 to TRBJ2-3; D unresolved. This CDR3 is 13 amino acids long. Deletions cut 6 bases from V and 6 bases from J, with 13 bases between. The DNA for the CDR3 is TGTGCCAGCAGCGGATACTTCGGTGATACGCAGTATTTT. It yields the protein CASSGYFGDTQYF.